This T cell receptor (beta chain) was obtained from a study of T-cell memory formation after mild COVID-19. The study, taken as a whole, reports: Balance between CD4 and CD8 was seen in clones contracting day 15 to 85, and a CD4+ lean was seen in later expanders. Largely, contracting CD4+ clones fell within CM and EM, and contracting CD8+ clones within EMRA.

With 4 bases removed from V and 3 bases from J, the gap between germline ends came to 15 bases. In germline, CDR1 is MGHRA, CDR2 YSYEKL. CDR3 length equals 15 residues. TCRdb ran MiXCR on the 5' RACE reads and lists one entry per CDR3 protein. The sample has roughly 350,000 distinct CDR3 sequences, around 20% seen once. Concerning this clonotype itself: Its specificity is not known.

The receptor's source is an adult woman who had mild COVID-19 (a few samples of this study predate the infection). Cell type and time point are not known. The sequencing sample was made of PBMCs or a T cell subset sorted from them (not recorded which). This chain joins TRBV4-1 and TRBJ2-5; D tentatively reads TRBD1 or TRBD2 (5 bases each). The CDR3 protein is CASSLSLGTEETQYF. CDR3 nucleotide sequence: TGCGCCAGCAGCCTCTCCCTCGGGACGGAAGAGACCCAGTACTTC.